Below, 20 T cell receptor beta chains from the same sample are listed, as sequenced in a study of identical twins. TCRdb ran MiXCR on the 5' RACE reads and lists one entry per CDR3 protein. The sample lists some 560,000 distinct CDR3 sequences; more than 9% were seen once. These data were also reused for a study on yellow fever vaccine responses in identical twins.

Sequencing was performed on PBMCs. These receptor sequences come from a woman in her late teens or twenties in good health.

In regard to this clonotype: The junction and the germline gene differ at one end; a read error may be behind it. This rearrangement joins TRBV12-3 or TRBV12-4 to TRBJ2-5; 13 bases agree with TRBD2. The CDR3 has 18 residues. CDR3 in amino acids: CAISPRAGLAGFRETQYF. DNA for the CDR3: TGTGCCATCAGTCCACGCGCGGGACTAGCGGGATTCAGAGAGACCCAGTACTTC.

The chain couples TRBV12-3 or TRBV12-4 to TRBJ2-1, with TRBD2 matching 11 bases. The CDR3 is 15 residues long. V lost 6 bases, J lost 6 bases, and 7 bases stayed unmatched. The CDR3 region is CASRPLAGGFNEQFF. CDR3 bases: TGTGCCAGCAGACCTCTAGCGGGGGGTTTCAATGAGCAGTTCTTC.

This clonotype was detected a few times. The V call is TRBV4-3, the J call TRBJ2-7; no reliable D call. Germline V gene lookup returns CDR1 LGHNA and CDR2 YSLEER. The CDR3 has 13 amino acids. Trimming removed 0 bases at V and 2 bases at J, with 5 bases between. The CDR3: CASSQEPAYEQYF. For the CDR3, the DNA is TGCGCCAGCAGCCAAGAGCCGGCCTACGAGCAGTACTTC.

The chain joins TRBV3-1 to TRBJ2-1, with unresolved D. V was cut by 1 base and J by 4 bases, with 11 bases left in between. The germline V gene has CDR1 LGHDT and CDR2 YNNKEL (reference sequence). This CDR3 contains 15 residues. The DNA for the CDR3 is TGTGCCAGCAGCCAAGTCGTAGCCCTATACAATGAGCAGTTCTTC. Its translation is CASSQVVALYNEQFF.

In its sample, this clonotype was seen many times. The chain employs TRBV11-2 and TRBJ1-1; D is ambiguous. Trimming removed 1 base at V and 9 bases at J, with 12 bases between. Looked up from germline, CDR1 is SGHAT and CDR2 is FQNNGV. CDR3 length equals 13 residues. CDR3 loop: CASSLAGFGKAFF. CDR3 DNA sequence: TGTGCCAGCAGCTTAGCAGGTTTTGGGAAAGCTTTCTTT.

This clonotype has more than one count but fewer than ten. The chain recombines TRBV3-1 with TRBJ2-6; no firm D call. This CDR3 is 16 amino acids long. CDR1 is LGHDT, CDR2 YNNKEL, per germline (reference sequence). The V end lost 4 bases, the J end lost 0 bases, and 10 bases lay between the germline ends. The CDR3 bases are TGTGCCAGCAGCCCCCTCAGTAGCTCTGGGGCCAACGTCCTGACTTTC. Translation gives CASSPLSSSGANVLTF.

At least ten counts were recorded for this clonotype. The genes are TRBV9 and TRBJ1-5, with D unresolved. The CDR3 runs to 13 residues. Trimming stripped 0 bases from V and 7 bases from J, with 8 bases between. Germline CDR1 and CDR2: SGDLS and YYNGEE. The CDR3 DNA is TGTGCCAGCAGCGTAGACCCGGGACAGCCCCAGCATTTT. Translating gives CASSVDPGQPQHF.

For this clonotype: A read error is possible here, since a much larger clone lies one base away. The V gene is TRBV12-3 or TRBV12-4, the J gene TRBJ1-5; D possibly corresponds to TRBD1 (5 bases). This CDR3 comprises 14 residues. Between the trimmed V and J ends, which lost 6 bases and 11 bases, there was a span of 20 bases. In DNA form, the CDR3 reads TGTGCCAGCAGGCCCGGACATAAGACGGGAGCCCAGCATTTT. Translation: CASRPGHKTGAQHF.

Only a few counts were recorded for this clonotype. The chain carries TRBV24-1 and TRBJ2-2; D possibly corresponds to TRBD2 (6 bases). Between the trimmed V and J ends, which lost 9 bases and 6 bases, there was a span of 10 bases. This CDR3 is 12 amino acids long. Germline CDR1 reads KGHDR; CDR2 reads SFDVKD. In DNA form, the CDR3 reads TGTGCCACCTTGGGGGGTTCCGGGGAGCTGTTTTTT. It is translated as CATLGGSGELFF.

J is TRBJ2-1 and V is TRBV27; 10 nucleotides match TRBD2. The V segment lost 7 bases and the J segment 8 bases; nucleotides outside the gene matches: 8. This CDR3 has 14 residues. Germline V gene sequence: CDR1 MNHEY, CDR2 SMNVEV (reference sequence). The CDR3 DNA reads as TGTGCCAGCACCCCAGCGGGAGGGCCCGATGAGCAGTTCTTC. Its translation: CASTPAGGPDEQFF.

The chain employs TRBV20-1 and TRBJ2-7; D might be TRBD1 or TRBD2, each matching 5 bases. The germline gives CDR1 DFQATT, CDR2 SNEGSKA (reference sequence). This CDR3 spans 15 amino acids. Between the trimmed V and J ends, which lost 3 bases and 9 bases, there was a span of 24 bases. CDR3 DNA sequence: TGCAGTGCTAGTTTCGGGGCCGCGGAGCTATTAGGGCAGTACTTC. Translating it yields CSASFGAAELLGQYF.

The genes are TRBV10-3 and TRBJ2-3, with 7 nucleotides matching TRBD2. CDR1 is ENHRY, CDR2 SYGVKD, per germline. The J segment lost 4 bases and the V segment lost 6 bases, leaving 7 bases of the junction unmatched. This CDR3 contains 14 residues. CDR3 sequence (DNA): TGTGCCATCAGCCCCTTCGGGGGGTCAGATACGCAGTATTTT. This translates into CAISPFGGSDTQYF.

The sample holds a few counts of this clonotype. The chain carries TRBV9 and TRBJ1-2, with D unclear. The length of the CDR3 is 13 residues. V was pared by 0 bases and J by 5 bases, with 8 bases between. Germline V lookup: CDR1 SGDLS, CDR2 YYNGEE. DNA of the CDR3: TGTGCCAGCAGCGTAGTATCTGAGTATGGCTACACCTTC. Its protein is CASSVVSEYGYTF.

This rearrangement joins TRBV28 to TRBJ2-7; D remains unclear. This CDR3 spans 14 amino acids. The V gene's germline CDR1 is MDHEN and CDR2 SYDVKM. Trimming pared 7 bases from V and 0 bases from J, leaving 13 bases between. The CDR3 DNA reads as TGTGCCAGCACCCCCTCAGGTTTCTCCTACGAGCAGTACTTC. It is translated as CASTPSGFSYEQYF.

This clonotype was seen a few times. This sequence joins TRBV12-3 or TRBV12-4 and TRBJ2-2; D is possibly TRBD1 (6 bases). The germline V and J ends were trimmed by 5 bases and 1 base, with 11 bases remaining between them. The CDR3 has 15 residues. CDR3 region: CASSPATGNTGELFF. DNA for the CDR3: TGTGCCAGCAGTCCGGCGACAGGGAACACCGGGGAGCTGTTTTTT.

The rearrangement joins TRBV5-6 to TRBJ2-3; D is unresolved. The CDR3 consists of 15 residues. Trimming removed 2 bases at V and 0 bases at J, with 10 bases between. Germline V lookup: CDR1 SGHDT, CDR2 YYEEEE. CDR3 loop: CASSFLDFSTDTQYF. CDR3 nucleotides: TGTGCCAGCAGCTTCCTAGACTTTAGCACAGATACGCAGTATTTT.

This clonotype was seen repeatedly, ten times or more. The chain has TRBV6-1 and TRBJ1-6; D uncertain. Germline V lookup: CDR1 MNHNS, CDR2 SASEGT. The CDR3 totals 13 residues. Trimming pared 6 bases from V and 8 bases from J, leaving 11 bases between. CDR3 DNA: TGTGCCAGCAGAGGCTCGTGGGATTCACCCCTCCACTTT. Translated: CASRGSWDSPLHF.

This clonotype has a count of ten or more. The chain links TRBV20-1 to TRBJ2-7, with D perhaps TRBD1 (6 bases). Per germline, CDR1 DFQATT and CDR2 SNEGSKA (reference sequence). V was trimmed by 6 bases and J by 3 bases, leaving 9 bases between them. The CDR3 runs to 11 residues. The CDR3 loop is CSAPTGYEQYF. CDR3 sequence (DNA): TGCAGTGCCCCGACAGGCTACGAGCAGTACTTC.

This chain uses TRBV7-9 with TRBJ1-2; no definite D call. The CDR3 is 14 amino acids. V lost 7 bases and J 5 bases, leaving 17 bases between the germline ends. Germline V CDR1 and CDR2: SEHNR, FQNEAQ (reference sequence). As DNA, the CDR3 is TGTGCCAGCACCTCCAACGGGGTTGGTTATGGCTACACCTTC. It is translated as CASTSNGVGYGYTF.

There are a few counts of this clonotype. The chain combines TRBV20-1 with TRBJ2-5; D uncertain. Germline V gene sequence: CDR1 DFQATT, CDR2 SNEGSKA (reference sequence). Between the trimmed V and J ends, which lost 0 bases and 4 bases, there was a span of 15 bases. This CDR3 has 15 residues. For the CDR3, the DNA is TGCAGTGCTAGAGATATAAAAGTTATCGGAGAGACCCAGTACTTC. It specifies CSARDIKVIGETQYF.